This T cell receptor (beta chain) comes out of a study of T cells in Graves' hyperthyroidism and ophthalmopathy. It was RNA transcripts that yielded the amplified TCR beta CDR3 regions. Using the HTBI primer set, a first-round RT-PCR was run on the TCR CDR3. Each CDR3 protein gets one entry after TCRdb re-called the multiplex PCR reads with MiXCR. The sample gives some 570,000 distinct CDR3 sequences, 17% of which show up once; approximately 18% is in the top ten. Germline lookup yields CDR1 SGHDN and CDR2 FVKESK. The CDR3 spans 13 residues. The V gene end was trimmed by 4 bases and the J gene end by 4 bases; junction bases not matched to a gene: 3. In its sample, this clonotype was seen a few times.

The source material was blood. V usage is TRBV14 and J usage is TRBJ1-1; 7 nucleotides align to TRBD1. The TCR originated in a young woman with Graves' ophthalmopathy. The CDR3 is CASSPQGVTEAFF. The DNA of the CDR3 is TGTGCCAGCAGCCCTCAGGGGGTCACTGAAGCTTTCTTT.